These 13 T cell receptor beta chains came from one sample sequenced in a study of response to subunit inactivated influenza vaccine. TCRdb redid the calling of the RT-PCR reads with MiXCR, one entry per CDR3 protein. The table records about 530,000 distinct CDR3 sequences, 13% of them present only once. The sequences come from PBMCs from blood, collected 35 to 45 days after vaccination. The source is a man over 45 who received an inactivated influenza vaccine.

This chain links TRBV5-1 with TRBJ2-7; D remains ambiguous. The CDR3 is made up of 14 amino acids. Trimming removed 0 bases from V and 3 bases from J, with 10 bases in between. The germline V gene has CDR1 SGHRS and CDR2 YFSETQ. The CDR3 loop is CASSLVGRVYEQYF. In nucleotides, the CDR3 is TGCGCCAGCAGCTTGGTAGGACGGGTCTACGAGCAGTACTTC. Filled out from reference TRBV5-1 and TRBJ2-7, the complete variable domain reads KAGVTQTPRYLIKTRGQQVTLSCSPISGHRSVSWYQQTPGQGLQFLFEYFSETQRNKGNFPGRFSGRQFSNSRSEMNVSTLELGDSALYLCASSLVGRVYEQYFGPGTRLTVT.

The table lists this clonotype with a few counts. The chain combines TRBV20-1 with TRBJ2-1; D is ambiguous. The CDR3 extends over 15 amino acids. Trimming shortened V by 7 bases and J by 0 bases, and 16 bases separated the two germline ends. Looked up from germline, CDR1 is DFQATT and CDR2 is SNEGSKA (reference sequence). DNA of the CDR3: TGCAGTGTATCAAAGGGATATAGCTCCTACAATGAGCAGTTCTTC. This gives the protein CSVSKGYSSYNEQFF.

This clonotype was picked up many times. The V call is TRBV20-1, the J call TRBJ2-7, with 12 bases aligning to TRBD2. Germline CDR1 reads DFQATT; CDR2 reads SNEGSKA (reference sequence). The CDR3 length is 13 residues. CDR3 sequence (DNA): TGCAGAACTCGACTAGCGGGAGACTACGAGCAGTACTTC. This translates into CRTRLAGDYEQYF.

This clonotype was counted only a few times. The gene calls are TRBV6-5 and TRBJ2-7; D perhaps matches TRBD1 (5 bases). The germline V gene has CDR1 MNHEY and CDR2 SVGAGI. V lost 0 bases and J 3 bases, leaving 6 bases between the germline ends. The CDR3 covers 13 residues. The DNA for the CDR3 is TGTGCCAGCAGTTACTCGGGGCTCTACGAGCAGTACTTC. Its translation: CASSYSGLYEQYF.

The chain has TRBV29-1 and TRBJ2-5, with 7 bases that match TRBD1. Trimming cost V 6 bases and J 5 bases; bases outside gene matches: 6. The germline V gene encodes CDR1 SQVTM and CDR2 ANQGSEA. The CDR3 contains 12 residues. The CDR3 DNA is TGCAGCGTAAGGGGGCAGGGGGAGACCCAGTACTTC. This codes for CSVRGQGETQYF.

V usage is TRBV12-3 or TRBV12-4 and J usage is TRBJ1-2; 10 bases fit TRBD1. This CDR3 comprises 14 residues. Losses at the gene ends were 4 bases for V and 7 bases for J; bases not matched to a gene: 6. This chain's CDR3 is CASSYMTGGPGYTF. The CDR3 DNA is TGTGCCAGCAGTTATATGACAGGGGGCCCTGGCTACACCTTC.

The chain uses TRBV7-2 and TRBJ2-7, with D possibly matching TRBD2 (6 bases). The CDR3 runs to 17 residues. Deletions cut 3 bases from V and 5 bases from J, with 23 bases between. CDR1 SGHTA and CDR2 FQGNSA come from the germline V gene. CDR3 nucleotide sequence: TGTGCCAGCAGCTTCCCTGTCGCAGGGAGGAACAACGACGAGCAGTACTTC. Translating it yields CASSFPVAGRNNDEQYF.

The genes are TRBV10-3 and TRBJ2-1; weak D call: TRBD2 (5 bases). Germline V lookup: CDR1 ENHRY, CDR2 SYGVKD. The CDR3 contains 14 residues. Trimming removed 6 bases from V and 6 bases from J, with 15 bases in between. CDR3 region: CAIRGASSLNEQFF. The CDR3 nucleotides read TGTGCCATCAGGGGCGCCTCTAGCCTCAATGAGCAGTTCTTC.

The rearrangement links TRBV28 to TRBJ1-1; no firm D call. From germline, CDR1 is MDHEN and CDR2 SYDVKM. The germline V and J ends were trimmed by 1 base and 3 bases, with 9 bases remaining between them. This CDR3 has 14 amino acids. This chain's CDR3 is CASSLYPRDTEAFF. CDR3 DNA: TGTGCCAGCAGTTTATATCCCCGGGACACTGAAGCTTTCTTT.

This clonotype was counted at least ten times. The rearrangement uses TRBV28 and TRBJ2-5; 13 bases map to TRBD2. The germline gives CDR1 MDHEN, CDR2 SYDVKM. The CDR3 loop spans 16 amino acids. V was clipped by 6 bases and J by 4 bases; unmatched bases: 8. The CDR3 DNA follows: TGTGCCAGCAGCCGGGGACTAGCGGGAACGCGAGAGACCCAGTACTTC. This translates into CASSRGLAGTRETQYF. The full variable domain, completed using reference TRBV28 and TRBJ2-5, is DVKVTQSSRYLVKRTGEKVFLECVQDMDHENMFWYRQDPGLGLRLIYFSYDVKMKEKGDIPEGYSVSREKKERFSLILESASTNQTSMYLCASSRGLAGTRETQYFGPGTRLLVL.

The chain has TRBV29-1 and TRBJ2-1, with D perhaps TRBD2 (5 bases). Trimming left V 6 bases short and J 2 bases short, with 11 bases between. The CDR3 has 13 amino acids. The germline V gene encodes CDR1 SQVTM and CDR2 ANQGSEA. CDR3 in DNA: TGCAGCGTCGCCGGGGAAGCCTACAATGAGCAGTTCTTC. Its protein is CSVAGEAYNEQFF.

The CDR3 here is CASSRGLAGNTQYF. The CDR3 coding sequence is TGCGCCAGCAGCCGAGGACTAGCGGGGAATACGCAGTATTTT. This chain joins TRBV4-3 and TRBJ2-3; 12 bases agree with TRBD2. J lost 7 bases, V lost 4 bases, and 3 bases had no gene match. The CDR3 length is 14 residues. Germline V gene lookup returns CDR1 LGHNA and CDR2 YSLEER.

This clonotype was picked up a small number of times. The chain recombines TRBV15 with TRBJ2-6; weak D call: TRBD1 (5 bases). In germline, CDR1 is LNHNV, CDR2 YYDKDF (reference sequence). The CDR3 loop spans 16 amino acids. V lost 2 bases and J lost 0, with 8 bases in between. DNA for the CDR3: TGTGCCACCAGCAGATCCAGGGTCTCTGGGGCCAACGTCCTGACTTTC. Translating gives CATSRSRVSGANVLTF.